This TCR beta chain was sequenced in a study of cytomegalovirus exposure and HLA in healthy donors. This PCR relied on a set of 60 Vbeta primers and 13 Jbeta primers. Only in-frame clones appear in the TCRdb table, and some are missing; sequencing was by immunoSEQ multiplex PCR. The table records 150,000 to 200,000 clones, 70% to 90% of them present only once. The germline gives CDR1 GTSNPN, CDR2 SVGIG (reference sequence). This CDR3 comprises 14 residues. Losses at the gene ends were 5 bases for V and 0 bases for J; bases not matched to a gene: 5. Regarding this clone: What it binds is unknown.

Findings and limits, study-wide: A link between a missense DCLRE1C variant and TCR beta V- and J-gene trimming emerged from a later analysis. It was confirmed in vitro that a few of the CMV-associated chains were specific for CMV antigens. The majority of TCR sequences were rare, yet some public TCRs appeared in many donors.

The sample was PBMCs. This receptor was identified in a man between 18 and 29 years old in good health and CMV-seropositive. The chain is built from TRBV30 and TRBJ2-3, with TRBD2 identical over 7 bases. The CDR3 region is CAWRGGSSTDTQYF. The CDR3 coding sequence is TGTGCCTGGCGGGGAGGGTCTAGCACAGATACGCAGTATTTT.